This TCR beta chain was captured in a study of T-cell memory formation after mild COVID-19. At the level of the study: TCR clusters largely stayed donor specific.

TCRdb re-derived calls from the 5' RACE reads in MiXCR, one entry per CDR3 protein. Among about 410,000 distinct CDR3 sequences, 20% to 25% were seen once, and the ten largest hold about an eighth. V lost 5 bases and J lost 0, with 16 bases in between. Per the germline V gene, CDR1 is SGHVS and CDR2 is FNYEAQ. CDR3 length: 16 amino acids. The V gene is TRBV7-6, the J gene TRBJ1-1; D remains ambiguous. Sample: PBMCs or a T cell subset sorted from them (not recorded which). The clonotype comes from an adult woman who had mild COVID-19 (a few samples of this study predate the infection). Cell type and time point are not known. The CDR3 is CASSLGPEPLNTEAFF. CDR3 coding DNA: TGTGCCAGCAGCCTAGGGCCAGAGCCCCTGAACACTGAAGCTTTCTTT.